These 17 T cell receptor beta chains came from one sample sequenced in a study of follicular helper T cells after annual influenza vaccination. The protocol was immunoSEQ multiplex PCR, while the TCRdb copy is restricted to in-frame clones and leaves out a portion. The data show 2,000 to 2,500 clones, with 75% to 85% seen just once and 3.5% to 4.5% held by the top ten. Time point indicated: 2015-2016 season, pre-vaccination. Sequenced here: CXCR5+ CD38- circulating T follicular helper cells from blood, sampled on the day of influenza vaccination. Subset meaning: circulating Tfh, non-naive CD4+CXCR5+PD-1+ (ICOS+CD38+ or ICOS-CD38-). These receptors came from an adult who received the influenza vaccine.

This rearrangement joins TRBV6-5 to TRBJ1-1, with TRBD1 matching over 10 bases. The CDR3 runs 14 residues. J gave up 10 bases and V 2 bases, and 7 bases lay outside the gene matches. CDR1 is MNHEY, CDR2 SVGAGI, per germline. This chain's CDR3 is CASSYGGGQGRAFF. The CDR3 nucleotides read TGTGCCAGCAGTTACGGTGGGGGACAGGGGAGAGCTTTCTTT.

In DNA, the CDR3 is TGCGCCAGCAGCTCGGGCGGGATCGCAGATACGCAGTATTTT. This codes for CASSSGGIADTQYF. The V call is TRBV5-1, the J call TRBJ2-3, with D perhaps matching TRBD2 (6 bases). Germline lookup yields CDR1 SGHRS and CDR2 YFSETQ. V shed 3 bases and J shed 4 bases, with 12 bases lying between them. This CDR3 is 14 amino acids long.

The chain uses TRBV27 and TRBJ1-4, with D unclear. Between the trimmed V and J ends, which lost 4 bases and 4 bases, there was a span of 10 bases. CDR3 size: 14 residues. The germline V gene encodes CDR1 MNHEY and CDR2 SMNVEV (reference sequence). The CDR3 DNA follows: TGTGCCAGCAGTTCACTGGCAAATAATGAAAAACTGTTTTTT. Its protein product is CASSSLANNEKLFF.

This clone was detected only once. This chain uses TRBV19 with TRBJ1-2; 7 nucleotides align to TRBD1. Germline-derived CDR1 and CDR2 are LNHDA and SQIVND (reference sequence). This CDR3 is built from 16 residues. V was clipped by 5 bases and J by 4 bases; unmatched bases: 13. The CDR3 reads CASSARDSTFLYGYTF. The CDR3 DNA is TGTGCCAGTAGTGCGCGGGACAGTACTTTCCTCTATGGCTACACCTTC.

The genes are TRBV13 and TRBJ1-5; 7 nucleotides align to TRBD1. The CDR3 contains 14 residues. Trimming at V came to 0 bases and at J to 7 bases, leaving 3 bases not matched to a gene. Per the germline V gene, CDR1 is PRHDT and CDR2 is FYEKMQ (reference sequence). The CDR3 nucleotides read TGTGCCAGCAGCTTAGGGGCAGGGGGGCAGCCCCAGCATTTT. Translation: CASSLGAGGQPQHF.

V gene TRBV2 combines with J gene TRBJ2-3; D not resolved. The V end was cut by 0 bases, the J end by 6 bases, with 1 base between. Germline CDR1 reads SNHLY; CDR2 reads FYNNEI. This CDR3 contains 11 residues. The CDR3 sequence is CASSEADTQYF. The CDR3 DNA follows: TGTGCCAGCAGTGAAGCTGATACGCAGTATTTT.

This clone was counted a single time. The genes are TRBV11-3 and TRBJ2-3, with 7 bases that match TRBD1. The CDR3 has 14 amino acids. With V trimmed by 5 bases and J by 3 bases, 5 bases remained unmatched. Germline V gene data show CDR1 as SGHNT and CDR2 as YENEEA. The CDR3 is CASSPGTETDTQYF. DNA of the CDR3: TGTGCCAGCAGCCCCGGGACAGAAACAGATACGCAGTATTTT. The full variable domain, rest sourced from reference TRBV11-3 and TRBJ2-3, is EAGVVQSPRYKIIEKKQPVAFWCNPISGHNTLYWYLQNLGQGPELLIRYENEEAVDDSQLPKDRFSAERLKGVDSTLKIQPAELGDSAVYLCASSPGTETDTQYFGPGTRLTVL.

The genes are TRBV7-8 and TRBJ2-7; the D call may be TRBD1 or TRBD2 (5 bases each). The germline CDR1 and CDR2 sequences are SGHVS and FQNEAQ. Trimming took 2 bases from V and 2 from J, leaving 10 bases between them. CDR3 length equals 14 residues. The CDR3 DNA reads TGTGCCAGCAGCTTAAGTGGGGGTACCTACGAGCAGTACTTC. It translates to CASSLSGGTYEQYF.

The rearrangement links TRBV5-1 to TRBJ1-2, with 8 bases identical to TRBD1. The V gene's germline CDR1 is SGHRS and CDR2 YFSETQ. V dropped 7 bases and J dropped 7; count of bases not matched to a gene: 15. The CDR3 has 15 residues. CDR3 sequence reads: CASHPETGASIGYTF. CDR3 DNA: TGCGCCAGCCACCCAGAGACAGGGGCGTCTATTGGCTACACCTTC.

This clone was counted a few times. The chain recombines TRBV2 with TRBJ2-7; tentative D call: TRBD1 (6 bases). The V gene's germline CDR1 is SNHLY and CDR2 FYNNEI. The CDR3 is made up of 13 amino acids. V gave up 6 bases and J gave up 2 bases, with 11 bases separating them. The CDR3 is CASRGDTTYEQYF. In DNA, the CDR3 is TGTGCCAGCAGAGGGGACACCACCTACGAGCAGTACTTC.

CDR3 residues: CASSLPGRHSYEQYF. The CDR3, as DNA: TGTGCCAGCAGTTTACCGGGACGCCACTCCTACGAGCAGTACTTC. This chain uses TRBV28 with TRBJ2-7; the D gene could be TRBD1 or TRBD2 (5 bases each). The length of the CDR3 is 15 residues. Per the germline V gene, CDR1 is MDHEN and CDR2 is SYDVKM. Trimming left V 2 bases short and J 0 bases short, with 11 bases between. The full variable domain, completed using reference TRBV28 and TRBJ2-7, is DVKVTQSSRYLVKRTGEKVFLECVQDMDHENMFWYRQDPGLGLRLIYFSYDVKMKEKGDIPEGYSVSREKKERFSLILESASTNQTSMYLCASSLPGRHSYEQYFGPGTRLTVT.

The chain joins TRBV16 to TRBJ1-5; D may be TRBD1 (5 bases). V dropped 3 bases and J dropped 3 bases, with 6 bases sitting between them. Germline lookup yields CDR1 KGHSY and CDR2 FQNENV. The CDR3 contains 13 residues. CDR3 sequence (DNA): TGTGCCAGCAGCCAGGGGGACAATCAGCCCCAGCATTTT. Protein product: CASSQGDNQPQHF.

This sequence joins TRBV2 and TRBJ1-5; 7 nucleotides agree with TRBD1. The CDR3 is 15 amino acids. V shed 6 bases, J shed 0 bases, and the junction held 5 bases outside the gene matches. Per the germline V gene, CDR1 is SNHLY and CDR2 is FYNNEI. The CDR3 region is CASSRDSYSNQPQHF. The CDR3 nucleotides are TGTGCCAGCAGCCGGGACAGCTATAGCAATCAGCCCCAGCATTTT. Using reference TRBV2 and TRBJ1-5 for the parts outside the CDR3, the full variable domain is EPEVTQTPSHQVTQMGQEVILRCVPISNHLYFYWYRQILGQKVEFLVSFYNNEISEKSEIFDDQFSVERPDGSNFTLKIRSTKLEDSAMYFCASSRDSYSNQPQHFGDGTRLSIL.

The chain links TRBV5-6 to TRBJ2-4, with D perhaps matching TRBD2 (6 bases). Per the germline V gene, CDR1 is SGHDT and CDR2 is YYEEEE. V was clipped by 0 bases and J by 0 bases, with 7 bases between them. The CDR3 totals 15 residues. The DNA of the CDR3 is TGTGCCAGCAGCTTGGCGGGACTAGCCAAAAACATTCAGTACTTC. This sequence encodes CASSLAGLAKNIQYF.

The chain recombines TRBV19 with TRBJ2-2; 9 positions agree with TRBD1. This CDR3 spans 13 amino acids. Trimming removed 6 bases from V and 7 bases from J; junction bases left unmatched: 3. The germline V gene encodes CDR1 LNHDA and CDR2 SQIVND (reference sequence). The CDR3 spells CASRGQGGGELFF. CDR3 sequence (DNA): TGTGCCAGTAGGGGACAGGGTGGCGGGGAGCTGTTTTTT.

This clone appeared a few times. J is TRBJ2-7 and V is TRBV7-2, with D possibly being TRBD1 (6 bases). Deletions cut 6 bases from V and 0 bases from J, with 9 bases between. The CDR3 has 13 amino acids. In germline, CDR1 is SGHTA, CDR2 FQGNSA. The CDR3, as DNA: TGTGCCAGCAGACTGGGGGCCTCCTACGAGCAGTACTTC. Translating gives CASRLGASYEQYF.

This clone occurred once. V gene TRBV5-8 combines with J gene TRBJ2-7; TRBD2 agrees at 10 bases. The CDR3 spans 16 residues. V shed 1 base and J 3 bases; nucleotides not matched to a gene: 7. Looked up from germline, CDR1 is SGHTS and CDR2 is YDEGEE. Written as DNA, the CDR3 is TGTGCCAGCAGCTTGAGGTTACTAGCGGGACACTACGAGCAGTACTTC. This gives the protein CASSLRLLAGHYEQYF.